These 25 T cell receptor beta chains were all obtained from the same sample, sequenced in a study of cytotoxic CD8 clonotypes in ibrutinib-treated CLL. Some clones are missing from TCRdb's copy, which holds only in-frame ones; the method was immunoSEQ multiplex PCR. The sample consists of roughly 150,000 clones, 81% of them appearing once. Here the sequenced sample was PBMCs, taken after 12 months of ibrutinib treatment. Receptor source: a human donor with chronic lymphocytic leukemia.

The CDR3 here is CSVVQTGETQYF. In nucleotides, the CDR3 is TGCAGCGTTGTCCAGACTGGGGAGACCCAGTACTTC. This chain uses TRBV29-1 with TRBJ2-5; D is unresolved. V was cut by 4 bases and J by 5 bases, with 11 bases left in between. The CDR3 consists of 12 residues. The germline gives CDR1 SQVTM, CDR2 ANQGSEA.

This clone has at least ten counts. The chain is built from TRBV28 and TRBJ2-7; D not certain. Trimming shortened V by 5 bases and J by 2 bases, and 13 bases separated the two germline ends. Germline CDR1 and CDR2: MDHEN and SYDVKM. The CDR3 consists of 14 residues. The CDR3 sequence: CASSTPDRTYEQYF. The DNA for the CDR3 is TGTGCCAGCAGTACTCCGGACCGCACCTACGAGCAGTACTTC. The variable domain in full, with the rest retrieved from reference TRBV28 and TRBJ2-7, is DVKVTQSSRYLVKRTGEKVFLECVQDMDHENMFWYRQDPGLGLRLIYFSYDVKMKEKGDIPEGYSVSREKKERFSLILESASTNQTSMYLCASSTPDRTYEQYFGPGTRLTVT.

This clone was counted once. This chain joins TRBV5-1 and TRBJ2-7, with a weak D call TRBD1 (6 bases). The ends were cut back, 0 bases at V and 5 bases at J, with 9 bases in the middle. From germline, CDR1 is SGHRS and CDR2 YFSETQ. CDR3 length: 13 residues. The CDR3 spells CASSLEQGDEQYF. The DNA for the CDR3 is TGCGCCAGCAGCTTGGAACAGGGAGACGAGCAGTACTTC.

This CDR3 reads CASSPLGTSGRSNEQFF. CDR3 DNA: TGTGCCAGCTCACCACTCGGAACTAGCGGGAGGTCCAATGAGCAGTTCTTC. The V call is TRBV18, the J call TRBJ2-1; 12 nucleotides match TRBD2. The CDR3 is made up of 17 amino acids. Germline V gene data show CDR1 as KGHSH and CDR2 as LQKENI. V lost 1 base and J lost 6; bases outside the gene matches: 7.

The chain employs TRBV2 and TRBJ2-7, with D perhaps matching TRBD1 (5 bases). Germline lookup yields CDR1 SNHLY and CDR2 FYNNEI. Between the trimmed V and J ends, which lost 3 bases and 0 bases, there was a span of 12 bases. The length of the CDR3 is 15 residues. In nucleotides, the CDR3 is TGTGCCAGCAGTGACCAGGGTGGTTTCTCCTACGAGCAGTACTTC. It yields the protein CASSDQGGFSYEQYF.

Remarks on this clone: Different DNA sequences within this sample yield the same CDR3. The rearrangement links TRBV7-3 to TRBJ2-6; D is possibly TRBD1 (7 bases). The CDR3 consists of 18 residues. Per the germline V gene, CDR1 is SGHTA and CDR2 is FQGTGA. V lost 3 bases to trimming and J lost 0 bases, with 15 bases between them. CDR3 sequence reads: CASSLTGTANSGANVLTF. DNA of the CDR3: TGTGCCAGCAGCTTGACAGGGACTGCGAACTCTGGGGCCAACGTCCTGACTTTC.

The chain recombines TRBV7-2 with TRBJ2-3, with D possibly TRBD1 on 8 matching bases. The CDR3 has 17 residues. The V gene's germline CDR1 is SGHTA and CDR2 FQGNSA. Trimming left V 5 bases short and J 2 bases short, with 20 bases between. CDR3 in DNA: TGTGCCAGCAGCCCAAGGGGGGGGACAGGCCTCACAGATACGCAGTATTTT. Translating it yields CASSPRGGTGLTDTQYF. Variable domain in full (rest from reference TRBV7-2 and TRBJ2-3): GAGVSQSPSNKVTEKGKDVELRCDPISGHTALYWYRQSLGQGLEFLIYFQGNSAPDKSGLPSDRFSAERTGGSVSTLTIQRTQQEDSAVYLCASSPRGGTGLTDTQYFGPGTRLTVL.

The chain is built from TRBV28 and TRBJ2-7; D unresolved. Between the trimmed V and J ends, which lost 2 bases and 3 bases, there was a span of 23 bases. Germline values: CDR1 MDHEN, CDR2 SYDVKM. The CDR3 length is 18 residues. CDR3 sequence: CASSLRSYGRQRDYEQYF. DNA for the CDR3: TGTGCCAGCAGTTTAAGGTCATACGGACGGCAGAGAGACTACGAGCAGTACTTC.

This clone was counted a few times. The chain is built from TRBV30 and TRBJ1-2; tentatively, D is TRBD1 (6 bases). This CDR3 is built from 14 residues. Germline CDR1 reads GTSNPN; CDR2 reads SVGIG (reference sequence). V dropped 7 bases and J dropped 6 bases, with 21 bases sitting between them. CDR3 residues: CASNSLRGLDGYTF. CDR3 DNA sequence: TGTGCCTCAAACAGCCTCAGGGGTTTAGATGGCTACACCTTC.

The rearrangement joins TRBV28 to TRBJ2-3, with TRBD2 identical over 7 bases. V was clipped by 8 bases and J by 1 base; unmatched bases: 3. Germline CDR1 is MDHEN and CDR2 is SYDVKM. The CDR3 loop spans 13 amino acids. DNA for the CDR3: TGTGCCAGCGACGCGGGGGGCACAGATACGCAGTATTTT. The encoded protein is CASDAGGTDTQYF.

This clone was seen only a few times. V gene TRBV18 combines with J gene TRBJ2-1, with 7 positions matching TRBD1. This CDR3 has 15 amino acids. V was clipped by 3 bases and J by 5 bases; unmatched bases: 7. Germline V lookup: CDR1 KGHSH, CDR2 LQKENI. The DNA of the CDR3 is TGTGCCAGCTCACCGGTCACAGGGGTAGACAATGAGCAGTTCTTC. Amino acids: CASSPVTGVDNEQFF.

The gene calls are TRBV5-1 and TRBJ1-6; 8 nucleotides line up with TRBD1. In germline, CDR1 is SGHRS, CDR2 YFSETQ. Germline trimming cut 2 bases from V and 5 bases from J; bases unmatched to any gene: 6. This CDR3 has 16 amino acids. This CDR3 reads CASSFAWDRNNSPLHF. Here the CDR3 DNA reads TGCGCCAGCAGCTTTGCTTGGGACAGGAATAATTCACCCCTCCACTTT. Using reference TRBV5-1 and TRBJ1-6 for the parts outside the CDR3, the full variable domain is KAGVTQTPRYLIKTRGQQVTLSCSPISGHRSVSWYQQTPGQGLQFLFEYFSETQRNKGNFPGRFSGRQFSNSRSEMNVSTLELGDSALYLCASSFAWDRNNSPLHFGNGTRLTVT.

The V and J genes are TRBV7-2 and TRBJ2-7, with D possibly being TRBD2 (5 bases). Trimming left V 4 bases short and J 2 bases short, with 12 bases between. The CDR3 extends over 14 amino acids. The V gene's germline CDR1 is SGHTA and CDR2 FQGNSA. CDR3 coding DNA: TGTGCCAGCAGCTCCCAGGCGGGTGCCTACGAGCAGTACTTC. Translation gives CASSSQAGAYEQYF.

This clone was detected once. The gene calls are TRBV6-6 and TRBJ2-7; TRBD1 agrees at 7 bases. Germline loops: CDR1 MNHNY, CDR2 SVGAGI (reference sequence). The CDR3 contains 14 residues. Losses at the gene ends were 8 bases for V and 0 bases for J; bases not matched to a gene: 7. CDR3 loop: CASSSTGDSYEQYF. The DNA of the CDR3 is TGTGCCAGCTCTAGTACAGGGGACTCCTACGAGCAGTACTTC.

The genes are TRBV2 and TRBJ1-1, with no clear D. The V end was cut by 4 bases, the J end by 1 base, with 10 bases between. Germline V lookup: CDR1 SNHLY, CDR2 FYNNEI. The CDR3 contains 14 residues. CDR3 sequence: CASSGSVGNTEAFF. As DNA, the CDR3 is TGTGCCAGCAGTGGCTCCGTCGGGAACACTGAAGCTTTCTTT.

This clone has only one observation. The chain couples TRBV2 to TRBJ2-2, with TRBD2 as a possible D gene (5 bases). V lost 0 bases, J lost 7 bases, and 6 bases lay in between. This CDR3 is built from 13 residues. Germline V gives CDR1 SNHLY, CDR2 FYNNEI. The CDR3 reads CASSEARGGELFF. The CDR3 nucleotides read TGTGCCAGCAGTGAAGCCCGGGGCGGGGAGCTGTTTTTT.

This chain links TRBV27 with TRBJ2-7, with no clear D. The germline V gene has CDR1 MNHEY and CDR2 SMNVEV (reference sequence). The CDR3 extends over 18 amino acids. Between the trimmed V and J ends, which lost 3 bases and 3 bases, there was a span of 24 bases. This chain's CDR3 is CASSFLLDLGSPYYEQYF. The CDR3 DNA follows: TGTGCCAGCAGTTTCTTACTTGATCTAGGTTCTCCTTACTACGAGCAGTACTTC.

CDR3 protein: CASSPREGGSYNEQFF. The DNA of the CDR3 is TGTGCCAGCAGCCCCCGTGAGGGGGGATCCTACAATGAGCAGTTCTTC. The chain links TRBV16 to TRBJ2-1; perhaps D is TRBD1 or TRBD2 (6 bases each). Germline lookup yields CDR1 KGHSY and CDR2 FQNENV. The V end lost 4 bases, the J end lost 1 base, and 14 bases lay between the germline ends. CDR3 size: 16 residues.

The chain links TRBV7-2 to TRBJ1-2, with D unresolved. Germline CDR1 is SGHTA and CDR2 is FQGNSA. Between the trimmed V and J ends, which lost 5 bases and 1 base, there was a span of 17 bases. CDR3 size: 16 residues. In nucleotides, the CDR3 is TGTGCCAGCAGCAAGCGGCGGCCGGGAAATAACTATGGCTACACCTTC. The encoded protein is CASSKRRPGNNYGYTF.

This clone was detected once. V and J are TRBV18 and TRBJ1-1; D gene uncertain. The ends were cut back, 1 base at V and 4 bases at J, with 13 bases in the middle. Germline V gene lookup returns CDR1 KGHSH and CDR2 LQKENI. CDR3 length: 15 residues. For the CDR3, the DNA is TGTGCCAGCTCACCACTTCCGTCCCCGAGCACTGAAGCTTTCTTT. It translates to CASSPLPSPSTEAFF.

The J gene is TRBJ1-3, the V gene TRBV7-9; D might be TRBD1 (6 bases). CDR1 is SEHNR and CDR2 is FQNEAQ in the germline V gene (reference sequence). V gave up 5 bases and J gave up 3 bases, with 14 bases separating them. The CDR3 runs to 15 residues. Here the CDR3 DNA reads TGTGCCAGCAGCCCCCCGGGGGCGCTTGGAAACACCATATATTTT. Translation: CASSPPGALGNTIYF.

This clone was counted a single time. V is TRBV2 and J is TRBJ2-3; 12 bases map to TRBD2. The J segment lost 2 bases and the V segment lost 6 bases, leaving 9 bases of the junction unmatched. Per the germline V gene, CDR1 is SNHLY and CDR2 is FYNNEI. This CDR3 comprises 17 residues. CDR3 region: CASRLRGLAGNTDTQYF. Written as DNA, the CDR3 is TGTGCCAGCAGACTACGAGGACTAGCGGGAAACACAGATACGCAGTATTTT.

The V call is TRBV15, the J call TRBJ2-4, with D unresolved. Germline-derived CDR1 and CDR2 are LNHNV and YYDKDF (reference sequence). V dropped 0 bases and J dropped 3 bases, with 9 bases sitting between them. This CDR3 region has 15 residues. The DNA of the CDR3 is TGTGCCACCAGCAGAGATCGGCTAGGCAAAAACATTCAGTACTTC. This gives the protein CATSRDRLGKNIQYF.

The chain couples TRBV5-1 to TRBJ1-1, with D uncertain. V lost 5 bases and J 5 bases, leaving 19 bases between the germline ends. Germline CDR1 and CDR2: SGHRS and YFSETQ. CDR3 length: 15 amino acids. CDR3 residues: CASRSRVGFYTEAFF. In DNA, the CDR3 is TGCGCCAGCAGATCACGGGTAGGGTTTTATACTGAAGCTTTCTTT.

This clone came up a few times. The rearrangement joins TRBV19 to TRBJ1-2; D is ambiguous. The CDR3 is 13 residues long. V was cut by 6 bases and J by 2 bases, with 10 bases left in between. Germline V lookup: CDR1 LNHDA, CDR2 SQIVND (reference sequence). In nucleotides, the CDR3 is TGTGCCAGTAGGGAAGAGATAAACTATGGCTACACCTTC. Translating it yields CASREEINYGYTF.